The 25 T cell receptor beta chains below all came from one sample that was sequenced in a study of blood T cell repertoires in COVID-19. Here immunoSEQ multiplex PCR was the method, and the copy in TCRdb shows in-frame clones only, minus some. The table lists about 110,000 clones, around 88% of them singletons. Sequencing was carried out using peripheral blood. These receptors were collected from a man between 45 and 60 years old with active or convalescent COVID-19.

CDR3 sequence (DNA): TGTGCCAGCAGCAGACGCGGACAGAAATACTCTGGGGCCAACGTCCTGACTTTC. This encodes CASSRRGQKYSGANVLTF. The gene calls are TRBV7-9 and TRBJ2-6; tentatively, D is TRBD1 (6 bases). CDR3 length: 18 amino acids. CDR1 and CDR2 (germline): SEHNR, FQNEAQ (reference sequence). V was cut by 5 bases and J by 0 bases, with 17 bases left in between.

The CDR3 nucleotides read TGTGCCAGCAACCCCATCGACAGGAATTATGGCTACACCTTC. Protein: CASNPIDRNYGYTF. This chain connects TRBV6-5 to TRBJ1-2; perhaps TRBD1 as D (6 bases). This CDR3 region has 14 residues. Trimming removed 7 bases at V and 5 bases at J, with 17 bases between. CDR1 and CDR2 (germline): MNHEY, SVGAGI.

This sequence joins TRBV7-9 and TRBJ1-1; D possibly corresponds to TRBD1 (6 bases). V gave up 5 bases and J gave up 3 bases, with 19 bases separating them. Germline V gene data show CDR1 as SEHNR and CDR2 as FQNEAQ (reference sequence). CDR3 length: 16 residues. The CDR3 region has the DNA TGTGCCAGCAGCCCCGGTGCTGCGGGGGGCTACACTGAAGCTTTCTTT. Translated, it gives CASSPGAAGGYTEAFF.

The chain recombines TRBV6-2 or TRBV6-3 with TRBJ2-7, with 7 bases aligning to TRBD1. Germline V gives CDR1 MNHEY, CDR2 SVGEGT. The CDR3 loop spans 17 amino acids. Trimming at V came to 5 bases and at J to 5 bases, leaving 18 bases not matched to a gene. The CDR3, as DNA: TGTGCCAGCAGTCAACGGACAGGAGGAAGCAAGGCAAACGAGCAGTACTTC. Amino acid sequence: CASSQRTGGSKANEQYF.

The CDR3 DNA is TGTGCCAGTAGTAACAGGGGGCGCCTTGGCTACACCTTC. Translation: CASSNRGRLGYTF. V usage is TRBV19 and J usage is TRBJ1-2; 9 nucleotides match TRBD1. Germline CDR1 LNHDA, CDR2 SQIVND (reference sequence). After removal of 4 bases from V and 7 bases from J, the junction contained 4 bases not matched to a gene. This CDR3 contains 13 residues. Based on the CDR3 plus reference TRBV19 and TRBJ1-2, the full variable domain is DGGITQSPKYLFRKEGQNVTLSCEQNLNHDAMYWYRQDPGQGLRLIYYSQIVNDFQKGDIAEGYSVSREKKESFPLTVTSAQKNPTAFYLCASSNRGRLGYTFGSGTRLTVV.

The chain joins TRBV5-1 to TRBJ1-3; TRBD1 might be the D (6 bases). V lost 3 bases, J lost 4 bases, and 23 bases lay in between. CDR3 length: 18 residues. CDR1 is SGHRS and CDR2 is YFSETQ in the germline V gene. This CDR3 is CASSSAGAPLLKGNTIYF. The CDR3 DNA reads as TGCGCCAGCAGCTCTGCAGGGGCACCTCTTTTAAAAGGAAACACCATATATTTT.

V and J are TRBV5-1 and TRBJ2-7; a possible D gene is TRBD2 (6 bases). The CDR3 has 15 amino acids. The germline V and J ends were trimmed by 1 base and 6 bases, with 17 bases remaining between them. Germline V gives CDR1 SGHRS, CDR2 YFSETQ. The CDR3 DNA reads as TGCGCCAGCAGCTTGAGGACGGGAGTGTATCGCGAGCAGTACTTC. Protein sequence: CASSLRTGVYREQYF.

V usage is TRBV6-5 and J usage is TRBJ2-7; TRBD1 matches at 7 bases. The CDR3 totals 15 residues. V dropped 0 bases and J dropped 3; count of bases not matched to a gene: 5. Germline V gene data show CDR1 as MNHEY and CDR2 as SVGAGI. The DNA of the CDR3 is TGTGCCAGCAGTTACTCGTCGGCAGGGGGCTACGAGCAGTACTTC. Amino acids: CASSYSSAGGYEQYF.

The genes are TRBV7-9 and TRBJ2-1; the D gene is possibly TRBD2 (5 bases). CDR1 and CDR2 from the germline V gene are SEHNR and FQNEAQ (reference sequence). Trimming cost V 2 bases and J 8 bases, with 7 bases left between them. CDR3 size: 12 residues. The CDR3 DNA reads as TGTGCCAGCAGCTTAATTAGCGATGAGCAGTTCTTC. Translated: CASSLISDEQFF. Full variable domain (outside the CDR3, taken from reference TRBV7-9 and TRBJ2-1): DTGVSQNPRHKITKRGQNVTFRCDPISEHNRLYWYRQTLGQGPEFLTYFQNEAQLEKSRLLSDRFSAERPKGSFSTLEIQRTEQGDSAMYLCASSLISDEQFFGPGTRLTVL.

The chain is built from TRBV28 and TRBJ1-2; 8 bases line up with TRBD1. Germline CDR1 and CDR2: MDHEN and SYDVKM. J lost 3 bases, V lost 3 bases, and 9 bases had no gene match. This CDR3 comprises 16 residues. CDR3: CASSFHGQGRYYGYTF. In nucleotides, the CDR3 is TGTGCCAGCAGTTTTCATGGACAGGGAAGGTACTATGGCTACACCTTC.

The V gene is TRBV5-4, the J gene TRBJ1-2; D is undetermined. CDR1 is SGHNT and CDR2 is YYREEE in the germline V gene (reference sequence). This CDR3 region has 16 residues. V gave up 2 bases and J gave up 6 bases, with 20 bases separating them. The DNA of the CDR3 is TGTGCCAGCAGCTTAGATGCGCTTCCGTACCGGGATGGCTACACCTTC. Its protein product is CASSLDALPYRDGYTF. Variable domain in full (rest from reference TRBV5-4 and TRBJ1-2): ETGVTQSPTHLIKTRGQQVTLRCSSQSGHNTVSWYQQALGQGPQFIFQYYREEENGRGNFPPRFSGLQFPNYSSELNVNALELDDSALYLCASSLDALPYRDGYTFGSGTRLTVV.

This chain links TRBV9 with TRBJ2-5; 9 bases are a match to TRBD2. Trimming took 4 bases from V and 5 from J; bases not matched to a gene: 6. This CDR3 is built from 14 residues. Germline V gives CDR1 SGDLS, CDR2 YYNGEE. The DNA of the CDR3 is TGTGCCAGCAGCTCTCGCGGGAGGGCCGAGACCCAGTACTTC. Encoded protein: CASSSRGRAETQYF.

This rearrangement joins TRBV27 to TRBJ2-1, with 9 positions matching TRBD2. CDR1 and CDR2 (germline): MNHEY, SMNVEV (reference sequence). The CDR3 has 15 amino acids. The trim removed 2 bases at V and 6 bases at J, leaving 5 bases unmatched. In DNA, the CDR3 is TGTGCCAGCAGTTTAACTGCGGGAGGGCCCAATGAGCAGTTCTTC. Translated, it gives CASSLTAGGPNEQFF.

J is TRBJ2-7 and V is TRBV19, with 8 bases lining up with TRBD2. Germline V gene lookup returns CDR1 LNHDA and CDR2 SQIVND (reference sequence). This CDR3 spans 15 amino acids. V lost 6 bases and J lost 6; bases outside the gene matches: 13. The CDR3 is CASRGAGAGSGEQYF. The DNA for the CDR3 is TGTGCCAGTAGGGGAGCGGGGGCCGGTTCAGGCGAGCAGTACTTC.

The J gene is TRBJ2-1, the V gene TRBV12-5; TRBD2 matches 10 bases. The J segment lost 4 bases and the V segment lost 0 bases, leaving 9 bases of the junction unmatched. The CDR3 consists of 18 residues. CDR1 and CDR2 from the germline V gene are LGHNT and FRNRAP. The CDR3 DNA follows: TGTGCTAGTGGTTTGGTATATGGGCGGACTAGCGGTTACAATGAGCAGTTCTTC. It encodes CASGLVYGRTSGYNEQFF.

This chain connects TRBV19 to TRBJ2-7; TRBD2 matches at 7 bases. Germline CDR1 is LNHDA and CDR2 is SQIVND (reference sequence). The CDR3 is 15 residues long. Trimming at V came to 4 bases and at J to 0 bases, leaving 6 bases not matched to a gene. CDR3 region: CASSKAGRSSYEQYF. In DNA form, the CDR3 reads TGTGCCAGTAGTAAAGCGGGACGGAGCTCCTACGAGCAGTACTTC.

This sequence joins TRBV6-5 and TRBJ1-6, with 7 bases fitting TRBD1. Germline V gives CDR1 MNHEY, CDR2 SVGAGI. This CDR3 spans 15 amino acids. With 6 bases clipped from V and 5 bases from J, the junction kept 7 bases outside the gene matches. The CDR3 sequence is CASSLGQPDNSPLHF. DNA of the CDR3: TGTGCCAGCAGCCTGGGACAGCCTGATAATTCACCCCTCCACTTT.

This rearrangement joins TRBV20-1 to TRBJ2-7, with TRBD2 matching over 11 bases. Germline loops: CDR1 DFQATT, CDR2 SNEGSKA (reference sequence). The CDR3 is 17 amino acids. Germline trimming cut 3 bases from V and 0 bases from J; bases unmatched to any gene: 10. The CDR3 region has the DNA TGCAGTGCTAGTAAAGGACTAGCGGGCTTAAGCTCCTACGAGCAGTACTTC. Encoded protein: CSASKGLAGLSSYEQYF.

The chain combines TRBV29-1 with TRBJ1-2; TRBD1 aligns across 7 bases. Losses at the gene ends were 2 bases for V and 2 bases for J; bases not matched to a gene: 11. Germline V lookup: CDR1 SQVTM, CDR2 ANQGSEA. CDR3 size: 16 residues. This chain's CDR3 is CSVESWGDSQNYGYTF. The CDR3 DNA reads TGCAGCGTTGAAAGTTGGGGGGACAGTCAGAACTATGGCTACACCTTC.

The V gene is TRBV4-2, the J gene TRBJ2-1; D possibly corresponds to TRBD2 (7 bases). The CDR3 extends over 15 amino acids. V was trimmed by 2 bases and J by 2 bases, leaving 10 bases between them. The germline V gene encodes CDR1 LGHNA and CDR2 YNFKEQ. Here the CDR3 reads CASSQPGGAYNEQFF. The CDR3, as DNA: TGTGCCAGCAGCCAACCGGGGGGCGCCTACAATGAGCAGTTCTTC.

The chain combines TRBV28 with TRBJ2-7; 9 bases agree with TRBD1. The J segment lost 5 bases and the V segment lost 6 bases, leaving 5 bases of the junction unmatched. The CDR3 contains 13 residues. The germline V gene encodes CDR1 MDHEN and CDR2 SYDVKM. In nucleotides, the CDR3 is TGTGCCAGCAGACGGGACAGGGTCAACGAGCAGTACTTC. It yields the protein CASRRDRVNEQYF.

The J gene is TRBJ1-2, the V gene TRBV2, with TRBD1 matching over 9 bases. Per the germline V gene, CDR1 is SNHLY and CDR2 is FYNNEI. This CDR3 comprises 17 residues. V shed 2 bases and J 4 bases; nucleotides not matched to a gene: 11. The CDR3 nucleotides are TGTGCCAGCAGTGAAAGGACAGGGGTCTCAAAGGGCTATGGCTACACCTTC. It translates to CASSERTGVSKGYGYTF. Combining the CDR3 with reference TRBV2 and TRBJ1-2 gives the whole variable domain EPEVTQTPSHQVTQMGQEVILRCVPISNHLYFYWYRQILGQKVEFLVSFYNNEISEKSEIFDDQFSVERPDGSNFTLKIRSTKLEDSAMYFCASSERTGVSKGYGYTFGSGTRLTVV.

V and J are TRBV28 and TRBJ1-1; D is uncertain. Trimming removed 2 bases from V and 5 bases from J, with 15 bases in between. This CDR3 comprises 15 residues. CDR1 and CDR2 (germline): MDHEN, SYDVKM. The CDR3 DNA follows: TGTGCCAGCAGTTTACGTCCCCCCCGGAGGACTGAAGCTTTCTTT. Protein sequence: CASSLRPPRRTEAFF.

The rearrangement joins TRBV5-1 to TRBJ2-1; 8 bases line up with TRBD2. After removal of 7 bases from V and 4 bases from J, the junction contained 10 bases not matched to a gene. This CDR3 region has 15 residues. Germline CDR1 and CDR2: SGHRS and YFSETQ. The DNA of the CDR3 is TGCGCCAGCCGCCAAACTAGCGGAGAGTACAATGAGCAGTTCTTC. It yields the protein CASRQTSGEYNEQFF. Filled out from reference TRBV5-1 and TRBJ2-1, the complete variable domain reads KAGVTQTPRYLIKTRGQQVTLSCSPISGHRSVSWYQQTPGQGLQFLFEYFSETQRNKGNFPGRFSGRQFSNSRSEMNVSTLELGDSALYLCASRQTSGEYNEQFFGPGTRLTVL.

The rearrangement uses TRBV10-3 and TRBJ2-7, with D possibly being TRBD2 (5 bases). V gave up 4 bases and J gave up 2 bases, with 9 bases separating them. The CDR3 sequence is 13 residues long. Germline CDR1 is ENHRY and CDR2 is SYGVKD. The CDR3 here is CAISAEEAYEQYF. The CDR3 nucleotides are TGTGCCATCAGTGCGGAGGAAGCCTACGAGCAGTACTTC.